This record covers a single TCR beta chain. Its antigen remains unknown. Time point: pre-sensitization, week 0. Treatment in this sample: therapeutic diphenylcyclopropenone sensitization with weekly scalp DPC. Blood draws came before every patch-test application. Alopecia patients between 18 and 70 years old and suitable for DPC were used as donors. MiXCR was run by TCRdb on the RACE reads, yielding one entry per CDR3 protein. The sample has 380,000 or so distinct CDR3 sequences, around 5.5% seen once. This entry is derived from a study of human T cells and chemical hapten exposure. Study background: Each week of the roughly 23-week study, patients had diphenylcyclopropenone applied to the scalp.

Findings of the study overall: Donors' alopecia may make their immune response differ from healthy people's.

The source was whole blood, collected in connection with sensitization to the hapten diphenylcyclopropenone (DPC). The sequence was collected from a woman aged 18-35 years with alopecia areata. Some clones in this sample may be carry-over from other donors' samples.

Here the CDR3 DNA reads TGCAGTGCCAGGGGGCAAACTGGCGGGGACGAGCAGTACTTC. Translating gives CSARGQTGGDEQYF. The rearrangement joins TRBV20-1 to TRBJ2-7, with 8 bases fitting TRBD1. The CDR3 extends over 14 amino acids. J gave up 5 bases and V 6 bases, and 12 bases lay outside the gene matches. The V gene's germline CDR1 is DFQATT and CDR2 SNEGSKA (reference sequence).